The 26 T cell receptor beta chains below all came from one sample that was sequenced in a study of shared clonotypes between healthy human individuals. Repertoires were generated with immunoSEQ multiplex PCR, while TCRdb's copy carries only in-frame clones and drops some. The table includes around 500,000 clones, around 78% detected once. Material: PBMCs. The receptor source for this set is a woman between 35 and 50 years old in good health. Some clones in this sample may be carry-over from other donors' samples.

The rearrangement joins TRBV10-3 to TRBJ1-5, with TRBD1 as a possible D gene (5 bases). The germline V and J ends were trimmed by 11 bases and 0 bases, with 14 bases remaining between them. The germline V gene has CDR1 ENHRY and CDR2 SYGVKD. The CDR3 sequence is 14 residues long. The CDR3 DNA is TGTGCCGCCCAGACAGATGATAGCAATCAGCCCCAGCATTTT. This translates into CAAQTDDSNQPQHF.

This clone was found a few times. The V call is TRBV5-1, the J call TRBJ2-1; D may be TRBD1 (6 bases). This CDR3 region has 13 residues. Deletions cut 7 bases from V and 0 bases from J, with 8 bases between. Germline values: CDR1 SGHRS, CDR2 YFSETQ. The CDR3 protein is CASGTSSYNEQFF. For the CDR3, the DNA is TGCGCCAGCGGGACAAGCTCCTACAATGAGCAGTTCTTC.

Only one count was recorded for this clone. The CDR3 DNA reads TGCGCCAGCAGCCAAGATCCTGGGAATCGTCAGCCCCAGCATTTT. The encoded protein is CASSQDPGNRQPQHF. The V and J genes are TRBV4-1 and TRBJ1-5, with D unresolved. V was trimmed by 0 bases and J by 6 bases, leaving 12 bases between them. CDR1 and CDR2 (germline): MGHRA, YSYEKL. The CDR3 is 15 residues long.

This clone was detected only a few times. The chain recombines TRBV10-3 with TRBJ2-6, with unresolved D. V lost 7 bases and J 0 bases, leaving 7 bases between the germline ends. The CDR3 is 14 amino acids. CDR1 and CDR2 from the germline V gene are ENHRY and SYGVKD. The CDR3 region is CAITGNSGANVLTF. CDR3 nucleotide sequence: TGTGCCATCACCGGCAACTCTGGGGCCAACGTCCTGACTTTC.

V and J are TRBV6-1 and TRBJ1-5; D is unclear. The CDR3 totals 15 residues. Per the germline V gene, CDR1 is MNHNS and CDR2 is SASEGT. The germline V and J ends were trimmed by 10 bases and 3 bases, with 19 bases remaining between them. The CDR3 bases are TGTGCCACTAAGATGGGCAGGCCCCTCAATCAGCCCCAGCATTTT. Translating gives CATKMGRPLNQPQHF.

To note about this clone: Different DNA sequences within this sample yield the same CDR3. The rearrangement uses TRBV4-2 and TRBJ2-1; D might be TRBD1 (5 bases). V lost 0 bases and J lost 10, with 10 bases in between. The CDR3 covers 13 residues. CDR1 and CDR2 (germline): LGHNA, YNFKEQ. For the CDR3, the DNA is TGTGCCAGCAGCCAAGACAGGGTTGGGGAGCAGTTCTTC. It yields the protein CASSQDRVGEQFF.

J is TRBJ2-1 and V is TRBV28, with TRBD1 matching 8 bases. V lost 3 bases to trimming and J lost 8 bases; unmatched junction nucleotides: 3. The CDR3 consists of 13 residues. The germline V gene has CDR1 MDHEN and CDR2 SYDVKM. As DNA, the CDR3 is TGTGCCAGCAGTTTCCCAGGGGGCCATGAGCAGTTCTTC. Translation: CASSFPGGHEQFF.

On this clone itself: A read error is likely here: a far larger clone is one base away. Other DNA sequences of this sample code for an identical CDR3. The chain joins TRBV30 to TRBJ2-2, with D perhaps matching TRBD2 (5 bases). Germline V gene data show CDR1 as GTSNPN and CDR2 as SVGIG (reference sequence). The V gene lost 2 bases and the J gene lost 6 bases, with 13 bases spanning the gap. The CDR3 has 14 amino acids. The CDR3 loop is CAWSSGLEAGELFF. In DNA form, the CDR3 reads TGTGCCTGGAGTTCAGGATTGGAGGCCGGGGAGCTGTTTTTT.

The rearrangement links TRBV5-1 to TRBJ2-3; 9 positions match TRBD2. J was trimmed by 0 bases and V by 4 bases; bases with no gene match: 9. There are 17 residues in the CDR3. CDR1 and CDR2 (germline): SGHRS, YFSETQ. Written as DNA, the CDR3 is TGCGCCAGCAGCCCCACGACTAGCGGAACTAGCACAGATACGCAGTATTTT. Translated, it gives CASSPTTSGTSTDTQYF. The variable domain in full, completed from reference TRBV5-1 and TRBJ2-3, reads KAGVTQTPRYLIKTRGQQVTLSCSPISGHRSVSWYQQTPGQGLQFLFEYFSETQRNKGNFPGRFSGRQFSNSRSEMNVSTLELGDSALYLCASSPTTSGTSTDTQYFGPGTRLTVL.

A few counts support this clone. This chain uses TRBV19 with TRBJ2-7; D gene uncertain. V was trimmed by 4 bases and J by 6 bases, leaving 13 bases between them. The CDR3 has 13 amino acids. Germline V lookup: CDR1 LNHDA, CDR2 SQIVND (reference sequence). The CDR3 DNA follows: TGTGCCAGTAGTAAGGGATTCCGCAGCGAGCAGTACTTC. This translates into CASSKGFRSEQYF.

This clone was observed a few times. The chain joins TRBV11-2 to TRBJ1-5; D is unclear. Trimming removed 4 bases from V and 6 bases from J, with 28 bases in between. CDR1 is SGHAT and CDR2 is FQNNGV in the germline V gene. This CDR3 contains 19 residues. The CDR3 region has the DNA TGTGCCAGCAGCTCCGAAAGGTCCGGTGGTAATGGGGTAAGTCAGCCCCAGCATTTT. This sequence encodes CASSSERSGGNGVSQPQHF.

The rearrangement joins TRBV29-1 to TRBJ2-2; D is uncertain. V was trimmed by 6 bases and J by 0 bases, leaving 11 bases between them. This CDR3 contains 14 residues. Germline values: CDR1 SQVTM, CDR2 ANQGSEA. The CDR3 region has the DNA TGCAGCGTGAGGAAGAGTGCGAACACCGGGGAGCTGTTTTTT. This encodes CSVRKSANTGELFF.

This chain connects TRBV19 to TRBJ1-4, with D unclear. The CDR3 loop spans 11 amino acids. V gave up 8 bases and J gave up 14 bases, with 15 bases separating them. Germline V gives CDR1 LNHDA, CDR2 SQIVND (reference sequence). CDR3 sequence reads: CASWEGGLLFF. Written as DNA, the CDR3 is TGTGCCAGTTGGGAGGGAGGACTGCTGTTTTTT.

The gene calls are TRBV10-3 and TRBJ2-2; D is ambiguous. The germline CDR1 and CDR2 sequences are ENHRY and SYGVKD. With 4 bases removed from V and 4 bases from J, the gap between germline ends came to 10 bases. The CDR3 length is 14 residues. The DNA of the CDR3 is TGTGCCATCAGTGGTGGTTTGCTCACCGGGGAGCTGTTTTTT. Its translation is CAISGGLLTGELFF.

This sequence joins TRBV4-2 and TRBJ2-6; 7 positions match TRBD1. The ends lost 2 bases at V and 0 bases at J; junction bases unmatched: 7. CDR1 is LGHNA, CDR2 YNFKEQ, per germline. There are 18 residues in the CDR3. The CDR3 region is CASSQSPGQPSGANVLTF. The CDR3 DNA is TGTGCCAGCAGCCAAAGTCCGGGACAGCCCTCTGGGGCCAACGTCCTGACTTTC.

V usage is TRBV27 and J usage is TRBJ2-2; D uncertain. Trimming took off 2 bases at V and 3 bases at J, with 7 bases between the two ends. The CDR3 has 14 amino acids. Germline V gene data show CDR1 as MNHEY and CDR2 as SMNVEV (reference sequence). The CDR3 DNA reads as TGTGCCAGCAGTTTAACTACGTACACCGGGGAGCTGTTTTTT. It encodes CASSLTTYTGELFF.

This chain connects TRBV10-2 to TRBJ2-7; D remains unclear. V dropped 3 bases and J dropped 2 bases, with 2 bases sitting between them. The CDR3 runs 11 residues. Germline V gene sequence: CDR1 WSHSY, CDR2 SAAADI. The CDR3 DNA sequence: TGCGCCAGCAGTGATGCCTACGAGCAGTACTTC. This gives the protein CASSDAYEQYF.

The chain recombines TRBV6-5 with TRBJ1-1, with TRBD1 identical over 8 bases. This CDR3 region has 15 residues. From germline, CDR1 is MNHEY and CDR2 SVGAGI. Germline trimming cut 4 bases from V and 1 base from J; bases unmatched to any gene: 5. CDR3 sequence: CASSFSTGANTEAFF. In DNA form, the CDR3 reads TGTGCCAGCAGTTTCTCGACAGGGGCGAACACTGAAGCTTTCTTT.

CDR3 sequence: CASSEWPSGKIETQYF. The CDR3 nucleotides read TGTGCCAGCAGTGAGTGGCCTAGCGGGAAGATAGAGACCCAGTACTTC. V usage is TRBV6-4 and J usage is TRBJ2-5, with TRBD2 identical over 9 bases. V shed 3 bases, J shed 4 bases, and the junction held 9 bases outside the gene matches. Germline V gene lookup returns CDR1 MRHNA and CDR2 SNTAGT. The CDR3 spans 16 residues.

As for this clone: No conserved phenylalanine or tryptophan is present at the end of the CDR3, so a read error is the likely explanation. Because the CDR3's place on the DNA is in doubt, the DNA is left out and the CDR3 is given as listed by TCRdb. V and J are TRBV25-1 and TRBJ2-7; the table calls TRBD1, which could not be checked here. The CDR3 spans 12 residues, counting both ends. Germline assignment: CDR1 MGHDK and CDR2 SYGVNS. CDR3: CASSRGQGAPCS.

To note about this clone: A far larger clone is a single base away, which makes a read error likely. This rearrangement joins TRBV9 to TRBJ1-2; no definite D call. V lost 3 bases, J lost 2 bases, and 8 bases lay in between. CDR3 length: 13 residues. The V gene's germline CDR1 is SGDLS and CDR2 YYNGEE. The CDR3, as DNA: TGTGCCAGCAGCGCTTCTGAAAACTATGGCTACACCTTC. Translated, it gives CASSASENYGYTF.

The sample holds a few counts of this clone. The gene calls are TRBV5-1 and TRBJ2-3; TRBD1 agrees at 7 bases. Germline CDR1 SGHRS, CDR2 YFSETQ. V lost 3 bases, J lost 4 bases, and 8 bases stayed unmatched. The CDR3 sequence is 15 residues long. CDR3 sequence: CASSSGQVESDTQYF. As DNA, the CDR3 is TGCGCCAGCAGCTCCGGACAGGTTGAGTCAGATACGCAGTATTTT. The full variable domain, completed using reference TRBV5-1 and TRBJ2-3, is KAGVTQTPRYLIKTRGQQVTLSCSPISGHRSVSWYQQTPGQGLQFLFEYFSETQRNKGNFPGRFSGRQFSNSRSEMNVSTLELGDSALYLCASSSGQVESDTQYFGPGTRLTVL.

This chain links TRBV9 with TRBJ1-3; the match to TRBD1 covers 11 bases. The CDR3 has 16 amino acids. V lost 4 bases to trimming and J lost 2 bases; unmatched junction nucleotides: 5. Germline assignment: CDR1 SGDLS and CDR2 YYNGEE. The chain's CDR3 is CASSSPGQGAGNTIYF. The CDR3, as DNA: TGTGCCAGCAGCTCACCGGGACAGGGGGCTGGAAACACCATATATTTT.

The chain carries TRBV2 and TRBJ2-7; 7 bases map to TRBD1. Per germline, CDR1 SNHLY and CDR2 FYNNEI. Trimming cost V 8 bases and J 5 bases; bases outside gene matches: 9. The CDR3 is 13 residues long. CDR3 in DNA: TGTGCCAGCCGACAGGGCTTCATGGACGAGCAGTACTTC. Its translation is CASRQGFMDEQYF.

V is TRBV9 and J is TRBJ2-3; TRBD2 matches at 11 bases. The J segment lost 1 base and the V segment lost 2 bases, leaving 12 bases of the junction unmatched. The CDR3 is made up of 19 amino acids. Germline CDR1 and CDR2: SGDLS and YYNGEE. The CDR3: CASSVSSGRFFQGTDTQYF. CDR3 DNA: TGTGCCAGCAGCGTCTCTAGCGGGAGGTTTTTCCAGGGCACAGATACGCAGTATTTT.

The rearrangement joins TRBV5-4 to TRBJ2-1; tentatively, D is TRBD1 (6 bases). CDR3 size: 17 residues. The germline V gene has CDR1 SGHNT and CDR2 YYREEE (reference sequence). V was shortened by 0 bases and J by 5 bases, with 18 bases between the two germline ends. CDR3 sequence (DNA): TGTGCCAGCAGCTTGGATGGGACACCACCTTCCAACAATGAGCAGTTCTTC. Translation gives CASSLDGTPPSNNEQFF. Supplemented by reference TRBV5-4 and TRBJ2-1, the full variable domain reads ETGVTQSPTHLIKTRGQQVTLRCSSQSGHNTVSWYQQALGQGPQFIFQYYREEENGRGNFPPRFSGLQFPNYSSELNVNALELDDSALYLCASSLDGTPPSNNEQFFGPGTRLTVL.